The 10 T cell receptor beta chains in this list originate from one sample, sequenced in a study of blood T cell repertoires in COVID-19. Sequencing was performed with immunoSEQ multiplex PCR; in TCRdb, only in-frame clones are kept and a portion is missing. The table lists 200,000 to 250,000 clones, 75% to 90% of them singletons, with 2% to 3% in the top ten. The specimen was peripheral blood. These receptors originate from a man aged 30 to 45 with COVID-19, enrolled during active disease.

V usage is TRBV11-2 and J usage is TRBJ1-2, with D tentatively TRBD1 (5 bases). CDR1 is SGHAT and CDR2 is FQNNGV in the germline V gene. The CDR3 consists of 16 residues. Trimming removed 5 bases at V and 2 bases at J, with 18 bases between. CDR3 DNA: TGTGCCAGCAGCCCAGGGTGGGGCTCGGGCAACTATGGCTACACCTTC. Its translation: CASSPGWGSGNYGYTF.

The chain employs TRBV28 and TRBJ1-5; TRBD1 agrees at 8 bases. With V trimmed by 1 base and J by 6 bases, 17 bases remained unmatched. Germline lookup yields CDR1 MDHEN and CDR2 SYDVKM. This CDR3 has 19 amino acids. The CDR3 DNA is TGTGCCAGCAGTTTATATCCCTTCCAAGGCAGGGGGCTAGGTCAGCCCCAGCATTTT. This encodes CASSLYPFQGRGLGQPQHF. The entire variable domain, with the rest obtained from reference TRBV28 and TRBJ1-5, is as follows: DVKVTQSSRYLVKRTGEKVFLECVQDMDHENMFWYRQDPGLGLRLIYFSYDVKMKEKGDIPEGYSVSREKKERFSLILESASTNQTSMYLCASSLYPFQGRGLGQPQHFGDGTRLSIL.

The chain employs TRBV6-5 and TRBJ1-5, with D possibly TRBD1 on 6 matching bases. Trimming took 6 bases from V and 9 from J, leaving 21 bases between them. There are 15 residues in the CDR3. Per germline, CDR1 MNHEY and CDR2 SVGAGI. CDR3 nucleotides: TGTGCCAGCAGACAAGACAGGCAACCGGGGTTGCCCCAGCATTTT. Translation gives CASRQDRQPGLPQHF.

CDR3 nucleotide sequence: TGTGCCACCAAGCACTCCGGGGGGAAAGCCTACGAGCAGTACTTC. The encoded protein is CATKHSGGKAYEQYF. The chain has TRBV27 and TRBJ2-7, with TRBD2 matching 7 bases. CDR3 size: 15 residues. V shed 10 bases and J 2 bases; nucleotides not matched to a gene: 14. Per germline, CDR1 MNHEY and CDR2 SMNVEV (reference sequence).

V usage is TRBV6-5 and J usage is TRBJ1-2; D gene unclear. The CDR3 is 15 amino acids. From germline, CDR1 is MNHEY and CDR2 SVGAGI. Trimming left V 6 bases short and J 2 bases short, with 16 bases between. In nucleotides, the CDR3 is TGTGCCAGCAGCCCCCCTCGACTAGGAAACTATGGCTACACCTTC. It translates to CASSPPRLGNYGYTF.

V gene TRBV28 combines with J gene TRBJ1-1; D is uncertain. V lost 6 bases, J lost 1 base, and 15 bases lay in between. Germline CDR1 reads MDHEN; CDR2 reads SYDVKM. The CDR3 loop spans 15 amino acids. CDR3 DNA: TGTGCCAGCAGCTCCCCTCAGATTAAGAACACTGAAGCTTTCTTT. Its protein product is CASSSPQIKNTEAFF.

The chain is built from TRBV5-1 and TRBJ2-1; D uncertain. V lost 0 bases to trimming and J lost 6 bases, with 10 bases between them. CDR1 and CDR2 from the germline V gene are SGHRS and YFSETQ. The length of the CDR3 is 14 residues. CDR3: CASSLGDSSNEQFF. DNA of the CDR3: TGCGCCAGCAGCTTGGGAGATAGCAGCAATGAGCAGTTCTTC.

V is TRBV27 and J is TRBJ1-3; 9 bases match TRBD1. The CDR3 has 16 residues. CDR1 MNHEY and CDR2 SMNVEV come from the germline V gene (reference sequence). The V and J ends lost 6 bases and 1 base, in that order; junction bases with no gene match: 7. The chain's CDR3 is CASRPGTGRSGNTIYF. CDR3 coding DNA: TGTGCCAGCAGGCCCGGGACAGGGAGATCTGGAAACACCATATATTTT.

The chain carries TRBV6-2 or TRBV6-3 and TRBJ2-2, with 12 bases matching TRBD1. Germline CDR1 MNHEY, CDR2 SVGEGT. J was trimmed by 5 bases and V by 3 bases; bases with no gene match: 16. There are 20 residues in the CDR3. The CDR3 sequence: CASSYSRYRDRGRTTGELFF. CDR3 nucleotide sequence: TGTGCCAGCAGTTATTCTCGCTATAGGGACAGGGGGCGAACGACCGGGGAGCTGTTTTTT.

The chain links TRBV15 to TRBJ2-7; 10 bases are shared with TRBD1. The CDR3 is made up of 21 amino acids. Germline assignment: CDR1 LNHNV and CDR2 YYDKDF (reference sequence). J lost 4 bases, V lost 3 bases, and 24 bases had no gene match. The CDR3 reads CATSSPGDGTGEFHPTYEQYF. CDR3 sequence (DNA): TGTGCCACCAGCAGCCCGGGTGACGGGACAGGGGAGTTCCACCCGACTTACGAGCAGTACTTC.